A single sample is the source of the 31 T cell receptor beta chains below, sequenced in a study of Ad26.COV2.S vaccination and SARS-CoV-2 variants. Described treatment: about 20 received Ad26.COV2.S at low or high dose, single or two shots; several received placebo; per-sample allocation not given. Samples came from day 63 after the first vaccine or placebo injection. Sequenced by immunoSEQ multiplex PCR; TCRdb stores in-frame clones only, minus some. The data hold some 640,000 clones, with more than 80% observed a single time. Sequencing used peripheral blood, obtained in a trial of Ad26.COV2.S vaccine versus placebo. All receptors derive from a person aged 18-65 years who received the Ad26.COV2.S COVID-19 vaccine or a placebo.

This chain links TRBV5-1 with TRBJ2-1, with 12 bases identical to TRBD2. Germline-derived CDR1 and CDR2 are SGHRS and YFSETQ. This CDR3 is 15 amino acids long. V shed 5 bases, J shed 7 bases, and the junction held 7 bases outside the gene matches. DNA of the CDR3: TGCGCCAGCAGTTCCAAGACTAGCGGGGGAAATGAGCAGTTCTTC. Its translation: CASSSKTSGGNEQFF.

The J gene is TRBJ1-1, the V gene TRBV27, with D maybe TRBD1 (5 bases). Germline CDR1 is MNHEY and CDR2 is SMNVEV (reference sequence). The V gene lost 5 bases and the J gene lost 5 bases, with 18 bases spanning the gap. The CDR3 sequence is 15 residues long. The chain's CDR3 is CASSPKGWGLTEAFF. For the CDR3, the DNA is TGTGCCAGCAGTCCAAAAGGGTGGGGGTTGACTGAAGCTTTCTTT.

The rearrangement joins TRBV7-8 to TRBJ2-7; 13 nucleotides align to TRBD2. V lost 4 bases and J lost 0; bases outside the gene matches: 12. The CDR3 is 19 amino acids. In germline, CDR1 is SGHVS, CDR2 FQNEAQ. The chain's CDR3 is CASSSSRLAGGLHSYEQYF. The CDR3 DNA is TGTGCCAGCAGCTCGTCCCGACTAGCGGGGGGCTTACACTCCTACGAGCAGTACTTC.

This chain links TRBV2 with TRBJ2-7; the match to TRBD2 covers 7 bases. The CDR3 is 13 amino acids. Germline V gives CDR1 SNHLY, CDR2 FYNNEI. V dropped 7 bases and J dropped 4; count of bases not matched to a gene: 7. CDR3 DNA: TGTGCCAGCAAGCGGGAAAGGACATACGAGCAGTACTTC. The encoded protein is CASKRERTYEQYF.

The chain couples TRBV2 to TRBJ2-5; 9 bases are a match to TRBD2. CDR3 length: 14 residues. Per germline, CDR1 SNHLY and CDR2 FYNNEI. J lost 5 bases, V lost 8 bases, and 9 bases had no gene match. In DNA form, the CDR3 reads TGTGCCAGCGCGGGAGGGGGGACAAGGGAGACCCAGTACTTC. Residues: CASAGGGTRETQYF.

V and J are TRBV29-1 and TRBJ2-1, with 7 bases identical to TRBD2. The ends lost 4 bases at V and 3 bases at J; junction bases unmatched: 3. The CDR3 consists of 13 residues. Germline CDR1 reads SQVTM; CDR2 reads ANQGSEA. CDR3 loop: CSVGLASYNEQFF. In DNA form, the CDR3 reads TGCAGCGTTGGACTAGCTAGCTACAATGAGCAGTTCTTC.

This chain uses TRBV9 with TRBJ2-3; D is ambiguous. This CDR3 has 12 amino acids. CDR1 is SGDLS, CDR2 YYNGEE, per germline. V was shortened by 6 bases and J by 5 bases, with 10 bases between the two germline ends. In nucleotides, the CDR3 is TGTGCCAGCACGGCGACTGGAGATACGCAGTATTTT. It encodes CASTATGDTQYF.

This clone appeared a single time. At one end the junction does not follow the germline gene, possibly because of a read error. V is TRBV7-2 and J is TRBJ2-3; 7 bases line up with TRBD2. This CDR3 is built from 16 residues. In germline, CDR1 is SGHTA, CDR2 FQGNSA. The CDR3 DNA reads as TGTGCCAGCAGCGTAGCGGTGCGGGGGATCACAGATACGCAGTATTTT. It encodes CASSVAVRGITDTQYF.

The chain couples TRBV19 to TRBJ2-7; TRBD1 agrees at 7 bases. Per the germline V gene, CDR1 is LNHDA and CDR2 is SQIVND (reference sequence). J gave up 2 bases and V 7 bases, and 14 bases lay outside the gene matches. This CDR3 comprises 16 residues. CDR3 nucleotide sequence: TGTGCCAGTACCCAATCCCGGGACAGAAAGGCCTACGAGCAGTACTTC. This gives the protein CASTQSRDRKAYEQYF.

V is TRBV7-9 and J is TRBJ2-3; TRBD2 matches 15 bases. Trimming cost V 5 bases and J 1 base; bases outside gene matches: 4. This CDR3 region has 17 residues. The germline V gene encodes CDR1 SEHNR and CDR2 FQNEAQ (reference sequence). The CDR3 spells CASSRTSGRAGTDTQYF. CDR3 sequence (DNA): TGTGCCAGCAGCCGGACTAGCGGGAGGGCCGGCACAGATACGCAGTATTTT.

This chain joins TRBV27 and TRBJ1-5; D is possibly TRBD1 (5 bases). The ends were cut back, 6 bases at V and 1 base at J, with 13 bases in the middle. The CDR3 consists of 15 residues. Germline V gene sequence: CDR1 MNHEY, CDR2 SMNVEV (reference sequence). CDR3 coding DNA: TGTGCCAGCAGACCATGGGGGGGAAGCAATCAGCCCCAGCATTTT. Translation: CASRPWGGSNQPQHF.

The chain uses TRBV27 and TRBJ1-6; D gene uncertain. Germline CDR1 is MNHEY and CDR2 is SMNVEV (reference sequence). This CDR3 is 16 amino acids long. V was trimmed by 2 bases and J by 0 bases, leaving 8 bases between them. CDR3 amino acids: CASSLTTGSYNSPLHF. Here the CDR3 DNA reads TGTGCCAGCAGTTTAACCACGGGCTCCTATAATTCACCCCTCCACTTT.

The rearrangement links TRBV25-1 to TRBJ1-3; D not resolved. Germline CDR1 MGHDK, CDR2 SYGVNS. This CDR3 spans 16 amino acids. V was trimmed by 2 bases and J by 0 bases, leaving 11 bases between them. The CDR3, as DNA: TGTGCCAGCAGTGAACCCGGACCGCTCTCTGGAAACACCATATATTTT. It codes for CASSEPGPLSGNTIYF.

V gene TRBV9 combines with J gene TRBJ2-5, with 8 bases lining up with TRBD2. The CDR3 length is 16 residues. J was trimmed by 5 bases and V by 3 bases; bases with no gene match: 12. Germline CDR1 and CDR2: SGDLS and YYNGEE. The CDR3 region is CASSDRGQREWETQYF. The DNA for the CDR3 is TGTGCCAGCAGCGACCGGGGGCAGCGGGAGTGGGAGACCCAGTACTTC.

This chain uses TRBV9 with TRBJ1-2, with 7 bases identical to TRBD1. Trimming removed 2 bases from V and 6 bases from J; junction bases left unmatched: 1. CDR3 length: 12 amino acids. Germline V CDR1 and CDR2: SGDLS, YYNGEE. The CDR3: CASSVGTDGYTF. The CDR3 bases are TGTGCCAGCAGCGTTGGGACAGATGGCTACACCTTC.

This chain links TRBV3-1 (or the pseudogene TRBV3-2) with TRBJ2-1; 11 bases line up with TRBD2. V shed 6 bases and J 4 bases; nucleotides not matched to a gene: 5. Germline assignment: CDR1 LGHDT and CDR2 YNNKEL (reference sequence). CDR3 length: 15 amino acids. The CDR3 nucleotides read TGTGCCAGCAGTCTAGCGGGAGGCCAATACAATGAGCAGTTCTTC. This sequence encodes CASSLAGGQYNEQFF.

With respect to this clone: Other DNA sequences in the sample encode the same CDR3. V is TRBV6-5 and J is TRBJ2-2; tentative D call: TRBD2 (5 bases). The V end lost 3 bases, the J end lost 5 bases, and 7 bases lay between the germline ends. The CDR3 contains 13 residues. The germline gives CDR1 MNHEY, CDR2 SVGAGI. The CDR3 region is CASSYRGTGELFF. In nucleotides, the CDR3 is TGTGCCAGCAGTTATCGGGGTACCGGGGAGCTGTTTTTT.

V and J are TRBV6-5 and TRBJ2-5, with 9 bases aligning to TRBD2. Germline V gives CDR1 MNHEY, CDR2 SVGAGI. Trimming removed 6 bases from V and 7 bases from J; junction bases left unmatched: 9. The length of the CDR3 is 14 residues. The CDR3 nucleotides are TGTGCCAGCAGCCGGAGCGGGGGGTTCGGGACCCAGTACTTC. It translates to CASSRSGGFGTQYF.

The J gene is TRBJ1-1, the V gene TRBV5-4, with TRBD1 matching over 9 bases. J was trimmed by 7 bases and V by 4 bases; bases with no gene match: 11. The germline gives CDR1 SGHNT, CDR2 YYREEE (reference sequence). CDR3 size: 15 residues. CDR3: CASSRGQGNVIEAFF. The CDR3, as DNA: TGTGCCAGCAGCAGGGGACAGGGAAACGTGATTGAAGCTTTCTTT.

CDR3 sequence reads: CASSLGLRVNTDTQYF. CDR3 DNA sequence: TGTGCCAGCAGCCTTGGATTACGGGTTAACACAGATACGCAGTATTTT. J is TRBJ2-3 and V is TRBV5-5; D is unclear. Germline values: CDR1 SGHKS, CDR2 YYEKEE (reference sequence). The CDR3 extends over 16 amino acids. Trimming shortened V by 4 bases and J by 2 bases, and 17 bases separated the two germline ends.

The chain couples TRBV19 to TRBJ2-3; D is possibly TRBD2 (5 bases). Germline V gene data show CDR1 as LNHDA and CDR2 as SQIVND (reference sequence). The CDR3 has 13 residues. Trimming took 6 bases from V and 4 from J, leaving 11 bases between them. In DNA form, the CDR3 reads TGTGCCAGTAGGGGCCTAGCAGCAGATACGCAGTATTTT. Amino acids: CASRGLAADTQYF.

This clone came up a few times. The chain uses TRBV18 and TRBJ1-2; the D is unclear. The ends were cut back, 6 bases at V and 1 base at J, with 9 bases in the middle. Germline V gives CDR1 KGHSH, CDR2 LQKENI. This CDR3 has 13 amino acids. CDR3 sequence reads: CASSEGRNYGYTF. The CDR3 nucleotides are TGTGCCAGCTCGGAAGGGCGTAACTATGGCTACACCTTC.

The chain is built from TRBV6-5 and TRBJ2-1; 8 bases match TRBD2. Germline CDR1 MNHEY, CDR2 SVGAGI. The CDR3 contains 15 residues. V shed 6 bases and J 2 bases; nucleotides not matched to a gene: 6. The CDR3 DNA follows: TGTGCCAGCAGGAGGACTAGCCTAACCTACAATGAGCAGTTCTTC. Encoded protein: CASRRTSLTYNEQFF.

A word on this clone: The same CDR3 also results from other DNA sequences found in this sample. The V and J genes are TRBV5-4 and TRBJ1-5, with no clear D. The V end was cut by 2 bases, the J end by 0 bases, with 3 bases between. This CDR3 has 13 residues. CDR1 and CDR2 from the germline V gene are SGHNT and YYREEE (reference sequence). The CDR3 spells CASSLDSNQPQHF. The DNA for the CDR3 is TGTGCCAGCAGCTTAGATAGCAATCAGCCCCAGCATTTT.

DNA for the CDR3: TGTGCCAGCAGTCTTAGCGGGAGGGCCTCCGAGCAGTACTTC. Protein: CASSLSGRASEQYF. This chain connects TRBV27 to TRBJ2-7; 11 bases line up with TRBD2. Germline V gene lookup returns CDR1 MNHEY and CDR2 SMNVEV (reference sequence). V was clipped by 5 bases and J by 6 bases; unmatched bases: 6. This CDR3 region has 14 residues.

V usage is TRBV5-5 and J usage is TRBJ1-2; weak D call: TRBD1 (5 bases). Germline CDR1 and CDR2: SGHKS and YYEKEE (reference sequence). With 4 bases removed from V and 0 bases from J, the gap between germline ends came to 7 bases. The CDR3 covers 13 residues. This CDR3 reads CASSQTANYGYTF. CDR3 DNA sequence: TGTGCCAGCAGCCAGACAGCTAACTATGGCTACACCTTC.

The chain couples TRBV6-5 to TRBJ1-5; D ambiguous. The CDR3 contains 14 residues. The germline V gene encodes CDR1 MNHEY and CDR2 SVGAGI. V was clipped by 2 bases and J by 6 bases, with 11 bases between them. The chain's CDR3 is CASSYSWEVQPQHF. CDR3 nucleotides: TGTGCCAGCAGTTACAGTTGGGAGGTTCAGCCCCAGCATTTT.

This clone was observed a single time. The CDR3 reads CASSERGVSGEKLFF. CDR3 sequence (DNA): TGTGCCAGCAGCGAGCGTGGGGTCTCGGGGGAAAAACTGTTTTTT. The rearrangement uses TRBV9 and TRBJ1-4, with D unresolved. Trimming removed 3 bases at V and 8 bases at J, with 17 bases between. The length of the CDR3 is 15 residues. Germline CDR1 and CDR2: SGDLS and YYNGEE.

The chain joins TRBV11-2 to TRBJ1-2; 8 bases map to TRBD1. Germline values: CDR1 SGHAT, CDR2 FQNNGV. V dropped 3 bases and J dropped 4; count of bases not matched to a gene: 10. This CDR3 region has 16 residues. This chain's CDR3 is CASSLGFDRGGYGYTF. CDR3 sequence (DNA): TGTGCCAGCAGCTTGGGTTTCGACAGGGGAGGCTATGGCTACACCTTC.

This sequence joins TRBV6-1 and TRBJ2-3, with 9 bases lining up with TRBD1. Germline CDR1 and CDR2: MNHNS and SASEGT. The CDR3 is 16 amino acids. Losses at the gene ends were 2 bases for V and 3 bases for J; bases not matched to a gene: 6. The CDR3 DNA follows: TGTGCCAGCAGTGAAACTCCGGGACAGGGAACAGATACGCAGTATTTT. Translated: CASSETPGQGTDTQYF.

The chain joins TRBV11-2 to TRBJ2-7; D is perhaps TRBD1 or TRBD2 (6 bases each). The germline gives CDR1 SGHAT, CDR2 FQNNGV. Trimming left V 0 bases short and J 0 bases short, with 15 bases between. This CDR3 is built from 17 residues. CDR3: CASSLDSGRDNSYEQYF. The CDR3 DNA reads TGTGCCAGCAGCTTAGATAGCGGACGGGACAACTCCTACGAGCAGTACTTC.